This TCR beta chain stems from a study of shared clonotypes between healthy human individuals. Findings of the study overall: Incompleteness in sorted-subset sequencing, despite large depth, was shown by rarefaction.

Terminally differentiated effector memory CD45RA+ cells were excluded by CCR7 positive selection of CD45RO-negative cells. CDR1 and CDR2 (germline): SGHRS, YFSETQ. CDR3 length: 14 residues. The junction had 7 bases not matched to a gene; V was cut back by 6 bases and J by 3 bases. With regard to this clone: What it binds is unknown.

Repertoires were generated with immunoSEQ multiplex PCR, while TCRdb's copy carries only in-frame clones and drops some. The data show more than 2 million clones, just over 90% seen once. The receptor comes from a man between 18 and 29 years old in good health. Some clones in this sample may be carry-over from other donors' samples. This chain links TRBV5-1 with TRBJ2-3; 7 bases match TRBD2. The sample comprised naive CD8+ T cells from PBMCs. CDR3 DNA: TGCGCCAGCAAGTATTCTAGCGGAACAGATACGCAGTATTTT. This encodes CASKYSSGTDTQYF.